This TCR beta chain comes out of a study of T cells in Graves' hyperthyroidism and ophthalmopathy (dated by TCRdb to about 2019). Some background on the complete study: Peripheral blood samples were taken at the time of initial diagnosis, prior to any treatment. A discovery cohort of roughly 100 patients, about 40 with Graves' ophthalmopathy and 55 to 60 with stable Graves' hyperthyroidism, was used to find distinguishing TCR V-J signatures. Whether ophthalmopathy could be predicted prospectively was tested in an independent validation cohort made up of approximately 19 hyperthyroidism patients plus 17 patients who later progressed to ophthalmopathy. The roughly 100 discovery patients were divided at random into training and test sets in a 7:3 ratio. In more than 5 Graves' hyperthyroidism patients, the study also compared T-cell repertoires from thyroid tissue with T-cell repertoires from blood. After blood sampling, hyperthyroidism patients were treated with methimazole at a starting dose of 30 mg daily, and ophthalmopathy patients were treated with high-dose intravenous methylprednisolone. The paper describes TCR Vbeta CDR3 sequencing of roughly 130 peripheral blood samples, made up of 43 ophthalmopathy patients, more than 70 hyperthyroidism patients and 17 progressor patients. What the authors observed across the whole study: Sample size was not statistically predetermined, and blinding of investigators to group allocation was not performed. Ophthalmopathy was separated from stable hyperthyroidism by a 13 V-J signature model, with approximately 89% sensitivity and 81% to 82% specificity obtained in cross-validation and 80%/75% obtained in testing. Blood samples also contained most of the expanded thyroid clonotypes (frequency above 0.001), which suggests that blood repertoires may reflect thyroid immune responses. In validation, the model predicted progression to ophthalmopathy a median of roughly 6.5 months before onset, with around 70% sensitivity and about 72% specificity.

Moderately to severely active disease, a Clinical Activity Score of at least 3, a NOSPECS grade of at least 4, and a duration under 3 months were present in ophthalmopathy patients. Any patient with an uncontrolled infection, another autoimmune disease, pregnancy or lactation was excluded. Clinical symptoms, serum thyroxine and TRAb, thyroid ultrasound, and orbital computed tomography formed the basis for the diagnoses. Ficoll-Paque density gradient centrifugation was used to isolate PBMCs from 9.5 to 10 ml of fresh peripheral blood. Trizol reagent was used to extract total RNA, and RNA quality was then checked on an Agilent 2100 Bioanalyzer. This clonotype was recorded at least ten times. There is no known antigen for this receptor. Within one base of it there is no much larger clone, and no base qualities were kept. Via the germline V gene (reference sequence), CDR1 is MNHEY and CDR2 SMNVEV. CDR3 length: 13 amino acids, cysteine to phenylalanine. The sequence is cut down to CDR3 DNA, 39 bases in frame from base 1. Deletion took 1 base off V and 3 bases off J, with a span of 7 bases between the germline ends.

The TCR beta CDR3 regions were amplified from the RNA transcripts. A first-round RT-PCR of the TCR CDR3 used the HTBI primer set with the Qiagen OneStep RT-PCR kit. A second multiplex PCR round built the libraries, followed by size selection and purification. The libraries were sequenced on an Illumina HiSeq2000 using paired-end 100 bp reads. Turning to the authors' computational methods: SOAPnuke was used to process the raw data, with reads discarded if the reads contained adapters or uncalled bases, had a mean Phred below 15, or lacked an exact constant-primer or identifier match. High-quality paired reads were merged using COPE v1.2.5, and each unique nucleotide sequence was defined as a clonotype. MiTCR v1.1 was used to align clonotypes to the IMGT TRBV, TRBD and TRBJ reference segments. The analysis included only V-J combinations with a frequency above 0.0001, which together covered 99.2% of the repertoires. A TCS score was defined as the ratio between F50 (clonal expansion) and ExV (chaos), using BLOSUM62-based TCRdist between CDR3 peptides within each V-J. Welch's t-statistics and random forest reduced around 520 V-J features to roughly 13, which were used in a naive Bayes classifier (R e1071). TCRdb reprocessed the public reads (quality trimming at Q25 with fastp, clone calling with MiXCR) and kept in-frame beta chains. One record per CDR3 amino acid sequence lists the most common genes and DNA. The V and J calls and clone size come from TCRdb's table, not from the authors' own analysis. A total of some 570,000 distinct CDR3 sequences appear in this sample, roughly 18% of them only once. The ten biggest clones cover approximately 18% of the sample.

Sequenced material: blood. Here the chain combines TRBV27 and TRBJ2-7; tentative D gene TRBD1, with 6 bases matching. This receptor was obtained from a woman younger than 35 with Graves' ophthalmopathy. The encoded CDR3 is CASSLFRGYEQYF. The DNA sequence follows: TGTGCCAGCAGTTTATTCAGGGGCTACGAGCAGTACTTC.